The 13 T cell receptor beta chains presented below share a single source sample, sequenced in a study of shared clonotypes between healthy human individuals. The data were produced by immunoSEQ multiplex PCR, yet TCRdb's version contains in-frame clones alone and is incomplete. This sample has approximately 2,200,000 clones; around 93% occur once, and the top ten carry around 1.7%. CD45RO-negative cells were positively selected for CCR7, leaving out terminally differentiated effector memory CD45RA+ cells. Source material: naive CD8+ T cells from PBMCs. The receptors were gathered from a man aged 18 to 30 in good health. Some clones in this sample may be carry-over from other donors' samples.

This clone was seen more than once but under ten times. The V and J genes are TRBV2 and TRBJ1-1; D is undetermined. Germline V gives CDR1 SNHLY, CDR2 FYNNEI. This CDR3 has 14 residues. V was cut by 9 bases and J by 0 bases, with 14 bases left in between. The CDR3 here is CARIVSPMNTEAFF. The CDR3, as DNA: TGTGCCAGGATCGTCAGCCCCATGAACACTGAAGCTTTCTTT.

The chain has TRBV19 and TRBJ2-7, with D perhaps TRBD1 (5 bases). Trimming shortened V by 6 bases and J by 0 bases, and 12 bases separated the two germline ends. CDR1 and CDR2 from the germline V gene are LNHDA and SQIVND (reference sequence). This CDR3 region has 14 residues. CDR3 coding DNA: TGTGCCAGTAGCCCGACAGCAAGCTCCTACGAGCAGTACTTC. Translating gives CASSPTASSYEQYF.

The chain employs TRBV7-9 and TRBJ1-2; D gene uncertain. Germline CDR1 is SEHNR and CDR2 is FQNEAQ (reference sequence). V was clipped by 5 bases and J by 6 bases, with 19 bases between them. CDR3 length: 15 amino acids. The CDR3 protein is CASSPVPVSRDGYTF. In nucleotides, the CDR3 is TGTGCCAGCAGCCCAGTCCCGGTGTCGAGGGATGGCTACACCTTC.

This clone was detected once. The CDR3 DNA sequence: TGTGCCAGCAGCAACGGGCCGAATTCTGAAGCTTTCTTT. Amino acids: CASSNGPNSEAFF. This chain uses TRBV6-5 with TRBJ1-1; no reliable D call. CDR1 is MNHEY, CDR2 SVGAGI, per germline. The V and J ends lost 6 bases and 6 bases respectively, with 14 bases between them. This CDR3 spans 13 amino acids.

This chain joins TRBV2 and TRBJ2-5; D may match TRBD1 or TRBD2 (5 bases each). CDR1 and CDR2 from the germline V gene are SNHLY and FYNNEI. With 3 bases removed from V and 5 bases from J, the gap between germline ends came to 10 bases. The CDR3 sequence is 13 residues long. The CDR3 DNA reads TGTGCCAGCAGTGACGGCAGGGACGAGACCCAGTACTTC. This sequence encodes CASSDGRDETQYF.

As DNA, the CDR3 is TGTGCCAGCAGACTGGTGACAGTTCAGGGTCGGCCCCAGCATTTT. This encodes CASRLVTVQGRPQHF. The chain joins TRBV6-1 to TRBJ1-5; the D gene is possibly TRBD1 (5 bases). The CDR3 spans 15 residues. Germline loops: CDR1 MNHNS, CDR2 SASEGT. Trimming stripped 6 bases from V and 9 bases from J, with 21 bases between.

CDR3 sequence (DNA): TGTGCCAGCAGTGACCAGGGACCTGAGTCCGAGCAGTACTTC. It is translated as CASSDQGPESEQYF. This chain links TRBV6-6 with TRBJ2-7; the D gene could be TRBD1 or TRBD2 (5 bases each). Germline values: CDR1 MNHNY, CDR2 SVGAGI (reference sequence). The CDR3 length is 14 residues. The V and J ends lost 5 bases and 6 bases respectively, with 17 bases between them.

The rearrangement links TRBV4-2 to TRBJ2-7, with TRBD2 as a possible D gene (5 bases). The CDR3 runs 17 residues. From germline, CDR1 is LGHNA and CDR2 YNFKEQ. V lost 0 bases and J lost 3, with 18 bases in between. Here the CDR3 DNA reads TGTGCCAGCAGCCAAGACCCGGGGAGAGCCTCGTTCTACGAGCAGTACTTC. Translated, it gives CASSQDPGRASFYEQYF.

CDR3 protein: CASRPIPGQGGIGGNQPQHF. The CDR3, as DNA: TGTGCCAGCAGACCTATTCCGGGACAGGGTGGGATAGGCGGCAATCAGCCCCAGCATTTT. The V gene is TRBV28, the J gene TRBJ1-5; 9 bases are a match to TRBD1. CDR3 length equals 20 residues. In germline, CDR1 is MDHEN, CDR2 SYDVKM. V gave up 6 bases and J gave up 2 bases; unmatched junction bases: 20. The full variable domain, in which reference TRBV28 and TRBJ1-5 provide the parts outside the CDR3, is DVKVTQSSRYLVKRTGEKVFLECVQDMDHENMFWYRQDPGLGLRLIYFSYDVKMKEKGDIPEGYSVSREKKERFSLILESASTNQTSMYLCASRPIPGQGGIGGNQPQHFGDGTRLSIL.

Comments on this clone: The junction does not match germline at one end; this may be a read error. The V and J genes are TRBV7-9 and TRBJ2-3; possibly TRBD1 for D (6 bases). The CDR3 extends over 18 amino acids. Germline V gene lookup returns CDR1 SEHNR and CDR2 FQNEAQ (reference sequence). The CDR3 sequence is CASSLGSLTGQGTDTQYF. The CDR3 DNA is TGTGCCAGCAGCTTAGGTTCCCTGACAGGCCAAGGCACGGATACGCAGTATTTT.

The chain couples TRBV7-9 to TRBJ1-5; D perhaps matches TRBD1 (5 bases). CDR1 is SEHNR and CDR2 is FQNEAQ in the germline V gene (reference sequence). This CDR3 spans 13 amino acids. Trimming took off 5 bases at V and 5 bases at J, with 10 bases between the two ends. CDR3 residues: CASSEGTYQPQHF. The CDR3 DNA sequence: TGTGCCAGCAGCGAAGGGACCTATCAGCCCCAGCATTTT.

V and J are TRBV30 and TRBJ2-5, with TRBD1 matching 7 bases. This CDR3 has 15 amino acids. After removal of 3 bases from V and 1 base from J, the junction contained 8 bases not matched to a gene. CDR1 GTSNPN and CDR2 SVGIG come from the germline V gene (reference sequence). The CDR3 spells CAWRGWDSLQETQYF. The CDR3 nucleotides are TGTGCCTGGAGGGGATGGGACAGTCTCCAAGAGACCCAGTACTTC.

The rearrangement uses TRBV10-2 and TRBJ2-7, with D perhaps assigned TRBD1 or TRBD2 (6 bases each). CDR1 and CDR2 from the germline V gene are WSHSY and SAAADI. The germline V and J ends were trimmed by 6 bases and 3 bases, with 18 bases remaining between them. This CDR3 has 15 amino acids. CDR3 in DNA: TGCGCCAGCAGCGCCCGGGGGACAAATCTCTACGAGCAGTACTTC. Encoded protein: CASSARGTNLYEQYF.